This TCR beta chain was documented in a study of blood T cell repertoires in COVID-19. Clones were sequenced by immunoSEQ multiplex PCR, and TCRdb holds only the in-frame ones, with some missing. The sample includes 100,000 to 110,000 clones, around four fifths of them seen just once. The CDR3 consists of 14 residues. Germline V gene data show CDR1 as SGDLS and CDR2 as YYNGEE. V trimming: 6 bases; J trimming: 5 bases; junction bases outside the gene matches: 10. This chain connects TRBV9 to TRBJ2-7, with TRBD1 matching 8 bases. Specimen: peripheral blood. This TCR derives from a man aged 45-65 years with active or convalescent COVID-19. The CDR3 spells CASNQAGTGNEQYF. As DNA, the CDR3 is TGTGCCAGCAACCAGGCCGGGACAGGCAACGAGCAGTACTTC.